In its sample, the clone carrying this TCR beta chain was seen once. Method: immunoSEQ multiplex PCR; TCRdb's copy keeps in-frame clones and lacks some. The sample records 40,000 to 55,000 clones, 85% to 95% being singletons. The V and J ends lost 8 bases and 6 bases, in that order; junction bases with no gene match: 5. The germline V gene encodes CDR1 MNHEY and CDR2 SMNVEV (reference sequence). The CDR3 length is 13 residues. These data come from a study of T cell changes during pregnancy in multiple sclerosis. The material sequenced was CD4+ T cells from peripheral blood mononuclear cells, taken in the third trimester of pregnancy. The sequence derives from a female donor with multiple sclerosis, enrolled in a pregnancy study. The chain links TRBV27 to TRBJ2-4, with TRBD1 matching over 9 bases. This CDR3 reads CASAPGQGNIQYF. The CDR3 DNA sequence: TGTGCCAGCGCCCCGGGACAGGGAAACATTCAGTACTTC.